A selection of T cell receptor beta chains follows, all from one sample in a study of cytomegalovirus exposure and HLA in healthy donors. Data came from immunoSEQ multiplex PCR; TCRdb stores just in-frame clones and leaves some out. In the table there are 200,000 to 250,000 clones, approximately 82% of which are singletons. Sequenced sample: PBMCs. These receptors came from a woman aged 35 to 49 in good health and CMV-seronegative. Each CDR3 is given with its conserved first and last residue. Each record gives: V gene, D gene, J gene, CDR3 protein, CDR3 DNA. D genes are given only for firm matches.

>TRBV19|TRBD1|TRBJ2-2
CASRTRWDRGVQTTGELFF
TGTGCCAGTAGGACCCGGTGGGACAGGGGCGTTCAAACCACCGGGGAGCTGTTTTTT
>TRBV6-5|NA|TRBJ1-1
CASSFNRDTEAFF
TGTGCCAGCAGTTTTAACAGGGACACTGAAGCTTTCTTT
>TRBV18|NA|TRBJ2-2
CASSAGGELFF
TGTGCCAGCTCGGCGGGCGGGGAGCTGTTTTTT
>TRBV29-1|TRBD1|TRBJ2-1
CSVRDRVADEQFF
TGCAGCGTTCGAGACAGGGTGGCGGATGAGCAGTTCTTC
>TRBV7-2|TRBD2|TRBJ2-5
CASTPELAGGREQYF
TGTGCCAGCACCCCCGAGCTAGCGGGGGGCCGGGAGCAGTACTTC
>TRBV19|NA|TRBJ1-1
CASSTVRPVRTEAFF
TGTGCCAGTAGTACCGTTCGTCCTGTTCGCACTGAAGCTTTCTTT
>TRBV7-6|NA|TRBJ2-3
CASSLVAGRTDTQYF
TGTGCCAGCAGCTTAGTTGCGGGGCGCACAGATACGCAGTATTTT
>TRBV5-4|NA|TRBJ2-6
CASSQPLGEANVLTF
TGTGCCAGCAGCCAGCCCCTGGGCGAGGCCAACGTCCTGACTTTC
>TRBV27|NA|TRBJ2-1
CASSRTVSYNEQFF
TGTGCCAGCAGTAGGACAGTGTCCTACAATGAGCAGTTCTTC
>TRBV19|TRBD1|TRBJ1-2
CASSRTGPNYGYTF
TGTGCCAGTAGTCGGACAGGGCCTAACTATGGCTACACCTTC
>TRBV4-2|NA|TRBJ1-1
CASSQDRRVEAFF
TGTGCCAGCAGCCAAGATAGGAGAGTTGAAGCTTTCTTT
>TRBV29-1|TRBD1|TRBJ1-1
CSVSRWTGVVNTEAFF
TGCAGCGTTTCTAGGTGGACAGGGGTTGTGAACACTGAAGCTTTCTTT
>TRBV6-6|NA|TRBJ1-2
CASSPPDGRGYGYTF
TGTGCCAGCAGCCCGCCGGATGGCAGGGGCTATGGCTACACCTTC
>TRBV6-1|TRBD1|TRBJ2-7
CASSEVLGQGHEQYF
TGTGCCAGCAGTGAAGTCTTGGGACAGGGCCACGAGCAGTACTTC
>TRBV4-1|NA|TRBJ1-2
CASSQGGTGPPGSYGYTF
TGCGCCAGCAGCCAAGGGGGAACAGGGCCCCCTGGGAGCTATGGCTACACCTTC
>TRBV5-8|TRBD1|TRBJ1-1
CAAGDRGNTEAFF
TGTGCCGCCGGGGACAGGGGGAACACTGAAGCTTTCTTT